The 23 T cell receptor beta chains given below trace back to one sample, sequenced in a study of identifying expanded T cells in peripheral blood. Data came from immunoSEQ multiplex PCR; TCRdb stores just in-frame clones and leaves some out. The data show about 100,000 clones, around nine tenths seen once. The sample comprised blood. The receptors shown here come from a person aged 18 to 75 in good health.

The rearrangement uses TRBV5-1 and TRBJ1-1; D is unclear. The CDR3 spans 14 residues. V was cut by 0 bases and J by 6 bases, with 12 bases left in between. Germline-derived CDR1 and CDR2 are SGHRS and YFSETQ. The CDR3 DNA reads as TGCGCCAGCAGCTTGGCACAAGCCGGCCCTGAAGCTTTCTTT. This codes for CASSLAQAGPEAFF.

The chain combines TRBV13 with TRBJ1-1, with 7 bases identical to TRBD1. Germline loops: CDR1 PRHDT, CDR2 FYEKMQ (reference sequence). The CDR3 is 12 amino acids. Unmatched junction bases numbered 4, after V lost 4 bases and J lost 8 bases. CDR3 amino acids: CASSYRGAEAFF. The CDR3 nucleotides read TGTGCCAGCAGCTACAGGGGTGCCGAAGCTTTCTTT.

Here the CDR3 reads CASSMDRVNTEAFF. For the CDR3, the DNA is TGTGCCAGTAGTATGGACAGGGTGAACACTGAAGCTTTCTTT. J is TRBJ1-1 and V is TRBV19; 8 bases agree with TRBD1. V shed 3 bases, J shed 0 bases, and the junction held 0 bases outside the gene matches. The germline CDR1 and CDR2 sequences are LNHDA and SQIVND (reference sequence). The CDR3 sequence is 14 residues long.

This chain links TRBV5-1 with TRBJ1-2; weak D call: TRBD1 (5 bases). The CDR3 has 15 residues. V lost 4 bases and J 2 bases, leaving 15 bases between the germline ends. Germline lookup yields CDR1 SGHRS and CDR2 YFSETQ. CDR3 nucleotides: TGCGCCAGCAGCCAAGATACGGCAGGGAACTATGGCTACACCTTC. This encodes CASSQDTAGNYGYTF.

This clone was detected once. V and J are TRBV27 and TRBJ2-3, with TRBD2 matching over 7 bases. The CDR3 runs to 17 residues. Germline-derived CDR1 and CDR2 are MNHEY and SMNVEV (reference sequence). The ends lost 4 bases at V and 2 bases at J; junction bases unmatched: 12. This chain's CDR3 is CASSYTPSGTVTDTQYF. Written as DNA, the CDR3 is TGTGCCAGCAGTTACACCCCCAGCGGGACGGTCACAGATACGCAGTATTTT.

The CDR3 bases are TGTGCCAGCAGCAAATTCCCTAGCGGGGGAATAAACACCGGGGAGCTGTTTTTT. Amino acid sequence: CASSKFPSGGINTGELFF. The chain links TRBV21-1 to TRBJ2-2; TRBD2 is taken as the D call from the table, unchecked against the DNA. TRBV21-1 is reported as a pseudogene. There are 18 residues in the CDR3.

The J gene is TRBJ2-1, the V gene TRBV5-1; 10 nucleotides agree with TRBD1. The V and J ends lost 6 bases and 8 bases, in that order; junction bases with no gene match: 5. In germline, CDR1 is SGHRS, CDR2 YFSETQ. The CDR3 contains 13 residues. The CDR3 DNA sequence: TGCGCCAGCAACCGGGACAGGGGTTATGAGCAGTTCTTC. Residues: CASNRDRGYEQFF.

This clone showed up just once. This sequence joins TRBV10-2 and TRBJ1-1, with a weak D call TRBD1 (5 bases). The CDR3 totals 14 residues. Germline V CDR1 and CDR2: WSHSY, SAAADI. V was trimmed by 3 bases and J by 1 base, leaving 9 bases between them. The CDR3 protein is CASSDSGQNTEAFF. The DNA for the CDR3 is TGCGCCAGCAGTGATTCCGGACAGAACACTGAAGCTTTCTTT.

CDR3 bases: TGTGCCAGCAGTTCTCCGGCAAACTCCTACGAGCAGTACTTC. Encoded protein: CASSSPANSYEQYF. The genes are TRBV28 and TRBJ2-7; no reliable D call. Per germline, CDR1 MDHEN and CDR2 SYDVKM. This CDR3 has 14 residues. V was cut by 4 bases and J by 0 bases, with 10 bases left in between.

The chain carries TRBV5-8 and TRBJ2-7; D is tentatively TRBD1 or TRBD2 (6 bases each). Deletions cut 4 bases from V and 2 bases from J, with 22 bases between. Germline V gene sequence: CDR1 SGHTS, CDR2 YDEGEE. This CDR3 spans 17 amino acids. The chain's CDR3 is CASSAGGTSRGPYEQYF. CDR3 nucleotide sequence: TGTGCCAGCAGCGCAGGAGGCACCTCCCGGGGGCCCTACGAGCAGTACTTC.

J is TRBJ2-1 and V is TRBV7-3, with 8 bases matching TRBD2. CDR1 is SGHTA, CDR2 FQGTGA, per germline. With 5 bases clipped from V and 8 bases from J, the junction kept 14 bases outside the gene matches. The CDR3 has 16 amino acids. CDR3 sequence: CASSRRVSGNFDEQFF. The DNA of the CDR3 is TGTGCCAGCAGCCGACGGGTTAGCGGGAATTTCGATGAGCAGTTCTTC.

The chain employs TRBV4-3 and TRBJ2-1; D possibly corresponds to TRBD2 (5 bases). Germline loops: CDR1 LGHNA, CDR2 YSLEER. This CDR3 has 15 residues. Trimming cost V 0 bases and J 2 bases, with 8 bases left between them. For the CDR3, the DNA is TGCGCCAGCAGCCAAGATCGGGGTACCTACAATGAGCAGTTCTTC. This encodes CASSQDRGTYNEQFF.

V usage is TRBV10-3 and J usage is TRBJ2-7, with D possibly TRBD1 on 6 matching bases. V shed 6 bases and J shed 2 bases, with 14 bases lying between them. The CDR3 has 14 amino acids. Germline CDR1 and CDR2: ENHRY and SYGVKD. The CDR3 spells CAIRRRDNPYEQYF. CDR3 in DNA: TGTGCCATCAGGCGCCGGGACAATCCCTACGAGCAGTACTTC.

The chain has TRBV7-9 and TRBJ2-2; 10 nucleotides match TRBD2. CDR1 and CDR2 (germline): SEHNR, FQNEAQ (reference sequence). The CDR3 has 16 residues. J was trimmed by 6 bases and V by 7 bases; bases with no gene match: 11. The CDR3 loop reads CASNSDTSGIPGELFF. In DNA, the CDR3 is TGTGCCAGCAACTCAGACACTAGCGGGATACCCGGGGAGCTGTTTTTT.

This clone has a single count. This chain joins TRBV5-1 and TRBJ2-3; 7 bases are a match to TRBD2. V trimming: 0 bases; J trimming: 6 bases; junction bases outside the gene matches: 7. The CDR3 length is 15 residues. Germline V gene sequence: CDR1 SGHRS, CDR2 YFSETQ. CDR3 residues: CASSLELVGGDTQYF. The CDR3 bases are TGCGCCAGCAGCTTGGAGTTAGTCGGGGGGGATACGCAGTATTTT. Looking up the rest from reference TRBV5-1 and TRBJ2-3 gives the full variable domain: KAGVTQTPRYLIKTRGQQVTLSCSPISGHRSVSWYQQTPGQGLQFLFEYFSETQRNKGNFPGRFSGRQFSNSRSEMNVSTLELGDSALYLCASSLELVGGDTQYFGPGTRLTVL.

The chain combines TRBV29-1 with TRBJ1-2; tentatively, D is TRBD1 (5 bases). The germline V gene encodes CDR1 SQVTM and CDR2 ANQGSEA. This CDR3 has 12 residues. V was pared by 4 bases and J by 6 bases, with 12 bases between. Here the CDR3 reads CSVGQGVNGYTF. CDR3 in DNA: TGCAGCGTTGGGCAGGGAGTGAATGGCTACACCTTC.

The chain carries TRBV7-9 and TRBJ1-4; unclear D gene. Germline-derived CDR1 and CDR2 are SEHNR and FQNEAQ (reference sequence). V gave up 1 base and J gave up 6 bases, with 15 bases separating them. The length of the CDR3 is 16 residues. The CDR3 DNA reads TGTGCCAGCAGCTTAGGTCCCCTCGAACACGATGAAAAACTGTTTTTT. It codes for CASSLGPLEHDEKLFF.

This rearrangement joins TRBV6-6 to TRBJ1-1, with D maybe TRBD1 (6 bases). Germline V gene lookup returns CDR1 MNHNY and CDR2 SVGAGI (reference sequence). This CDR3 is built from 13 residues. Trimming took off 9 bases at V and 4 bases at J, with 15 bases between the two ends. In nucleotides, the CDR3 is TGTGCCAGTGATTCCACAGGGAGCACTGAAGCTTTCTTT. Translation: CASDSTGSTEAFF.

This sequence joins TRBV30 and TRBJ2-5; possibly TRBD1 for D (5 bases). In germline, CDR1 is GTSNPN, CDR2 SVGIG (reference sequence). The CDR3 runs to 11 residues. V was pared by 8 bases and J by 6 bases, with 13 bases between. This CDR3 is CAGRQRQTQYF. In DNA form, the CDR3 reads TGTGCCGGTAGACAGAGACAGACCCAGTACTTC.

The chain has TRBV30 and TRBJ2-4; D perhaps matches TRBD1 (5 bases). The V gene lost 0 bases and the J gene lost 2 bases, with 14 bases spanning the gap. The CDR3 is 16 amino acids. Germline CDR1 GTSNPN, CDR2 SVGIG (reference sequence). Written as DNA, the CDR3 is TGTGCCTGGAGTGTATCTGACAGAGCAACCAAAAACATTCAGTACTTC. Encoded protein: CAWSVSDRATKNIQYF.

The rearrangement joins TRBV19 to TRBJ2-1; D is possibly TRBD1 (5 bases). The germline V and J ends were trimmed by 4 bases and 2 bases, with 6 bases remaining between them. CDR3 length: 13 residues. From germline, CDR1 is LNHDA and CDR2 SQIVND (reference sequence). Here the CDR3 reads CASSRQTYNEQFF. For the CDR3, the DNA is TGTGCCAGTAGTAGACAGACCTACAATGAGCAGTTCTTC.

The CDR3 DNA reads as TGTGCCACACAGACGACAGGGGCGAACACCGGGGAGCTGTTTTTT. Its protein is CATQTTGANTGELFF. The chain recombines TRBV19 with TRBJ2-2; 8 bases are a match to TRBD1. Germline-derived CDR1 and CDR2 are LNHDA and SQIVND (reference sequence). The J segment lost 0 bases and the V segment lost 10 bases, leaving 7 bases of the junction unmatched. The CDR3 is 15 residues long.

V is TRBV11-2 and J is TRBJ1-2; 8 positions match TRBD1. Trimming cost V 2 bases and J 7 bases; bases outside gene matches: 21. CDR1 and CDR2 from the germline V gene are SGHAT and FQNNGV. The CDR3 extends over 19 amino acids. The chain's CDR3 is CASSLLKVRGHGRGGGYTF. The CDR3 bases are TGTGCCAGCAGCTTACTCAAAGTCAGGGGGCACGGGCGAGGAGGTGGCTACACCTTC.